This T cell receptor (beta chain) is from a study of cytomegalovirus exposure and HLA in healthy donors. The PCR employed 60 Vbeta primers together with 13 Jbeta primers. The data were produced by immunoSEQ multiplex PCR, yet TCRdb's version contains in-frame clones alone and is incomplete. The repertoire consists of about 140,000 clones, with around 72% occurring once and the leading ten covering approximately 4%. The receptor was isolated from a man between 45 and 60 years old in good health and CMV-seropositive. Sequenced sample: PBMCs.

CDR3 amino acids: CASSLDRGRNEQFF. In DNA form, the CDR3 reads TGTGCCAGCAGCTTGGACAGGGGGAGGAATGAGCAGTTCTTC. The rearrangement links TRBV11-2 to TRBJ2-1; 10 bases are a match to TRBD1. V lost 3 bases, J lost 7 bases, and 3 bases stayed unmatched. CDR3 size: 14 residues. Germline loops: CDR1 SGHAT, CDR2 FQNNGV.